Detailed here is one TCR beta chain. Its antigen remains unidentified. Reverse transcribed after extraction, RNA yielded cDNA as the sequencing template. The repertoire was sequenced with immunoSEQ multiplex PCR; TCRdb's copy has only in-frame clones and lacks some. The sample holds around 250,000 clones, about 68% seen once. This sample is drawn from a study of CD8+ T cells in alopecia areata. At the level of the study: Administration of oral tofacitinib to treated patients was at 5 to 10 mg twice daily. Points from the study as a whole: Between patients, shared TCR sequences were less clear than in mice. This was possibly due in part to HLA diversity in the patient population.

There are 11 residues in the CDR3. Looked up from germline, CDR1 is MNHNY and CDR2 is SVGAGI (reference sequence). V was clipped by 9 bases and J by 6 bases, with 12 bases between them. CD4+ and CD8+ T cells were sorted from PBMCs. The gene calls are TRBV6-6 and TRBJ2-7; maybe TRBD2 (5 bases). Sequencing used CD4+ T cells sorted from blood, obtained at week 0. The receptor was derived from a human donor with alopecia areata. The CDR3 loop is CASRWAGEQYF. CDR3 in DNA: TGTGCCAGTCGTTGGGCGGGCGAGCAGTACTTC.